This T cell receptor beta chain stems from a study of blood T cell repertoires in COVID-19. Study-level information: Spain, Italy and the United States supplied samples that represented acute and convalescent COVID-19.

Some clones are missing from TCRdb's copy, which holds only in-frame ones; the method was immunoSEQ multiplex PCR. The data contain hundreds of thousands of clones, around 84% of them singletons. Turning to this clone: A junction end diverges from the germline sequence, so it may reflect a read error.

This CDR3 contains 11 residues. Germline CDR1 and CDR2: MDHEN and SYDVKM. Researchers sorted participants into cohorts using their self-reported clinical history. The specimen was PBMCs or T cells enriched from blood (not recorded which). The chain carries TRBV28 and TRBJ2-1, with a possible D match to TRBD2 (5 bases). This TCR was recovered from a man between 18 and 29 years old who had recovered from COVID-19. CDR3 DNA: TGTGCCAGCGGTTTTGAGGGTGGGCAGTTCTTC. This sequence encodes CASGFEGGQFF.